The entry that follows covers one TCR beta chain sequence. Antigen specificity is unknown. This entry is derived from a study of shared clonotypes between healthy human individuals. The study, taken as a whole, reports: Across a few donors, naive CD4 shared 5% to 6%, naive CD8 3% to 3.5%, memory CD4 less than 2.5%, memory CD8 about 0.38%.

The CDR3 length is 12 residues. The V gene's germline CDR1 is GTSNPN and CDR2 SVGIG (reference sequence). Trimming left V 7 bases short and J 1 base short, with 11 bases between. The CD4+ fraction was divided into a CD45RA+ naive subset and a CD45RA-negative memory subset. In the original processing: ImmunoSEQ sequences covered only the junction and lacked quality scores; filtering therefore differed. Only in-frame clones appear in the TCRdb table, and some are missing; sequencing was by immunoSEQ multiplex PCR. V and J calls and clone size are copied from that table; D and trimming were computed from the DNA. The sample has some 2 million clones, 95% seen once.

V is TRBV30 and J is TRBJ2-7, with D possibly matching TRBD2 (5 bases). This TCR came from a man aged 18 to 30 in good health. The sequenced material came from naive CD4+ T cells sorted from blood. This sample's subset: CD45RA+ positively selected. The CDR3 sequence is CASTGLSYEQYF. DNA for the CDR3: TGTGCCTCCACGGGATTGTCCTACGAGCAGTACTTC.